This TCR beta chain was recovered during a study of cytomegalovirus exposure and HLA in healthy donors. This CDR3 is built from 14 residues. Germline loops: CDR1 LGHNT, CDR2 FRNRAP. Trimming cost V 1 base and J 9 bases; bases outside gene matches: 5. Clones were sequenced by immunoSEQ multiplex PCR, and TCRdb holds only the in-frame ones, with some missing. The sample has 260,000 or so clones; 70% to 90% are singletons. Concerning this clone: Antigen specificity is unknown.

Broader study findings: There were fewer than 200 TCR beta chains listed as cytomegalovirus-associated. Specificity for CMV antigens was confirmed in vitro for a few of the CMV-associated chains. Rarity marked most TCR sequences, yet some public TCRs occurred in many donors.

Sequencing was performed on PBMCs. The V call is TRBV12-5, the J call TRBJ2-1; 8 nucleotides match TRBD2. The TCR comes from a woman between 18 and 29 years old in good health and CMV-seronegative. In DNA, the CDR3 is TGTGCTAGTGGTTTGGCCGGGACTAGAAGTGAGCAGTTCTTC. It specifies CASGLAGTRSEQFF.